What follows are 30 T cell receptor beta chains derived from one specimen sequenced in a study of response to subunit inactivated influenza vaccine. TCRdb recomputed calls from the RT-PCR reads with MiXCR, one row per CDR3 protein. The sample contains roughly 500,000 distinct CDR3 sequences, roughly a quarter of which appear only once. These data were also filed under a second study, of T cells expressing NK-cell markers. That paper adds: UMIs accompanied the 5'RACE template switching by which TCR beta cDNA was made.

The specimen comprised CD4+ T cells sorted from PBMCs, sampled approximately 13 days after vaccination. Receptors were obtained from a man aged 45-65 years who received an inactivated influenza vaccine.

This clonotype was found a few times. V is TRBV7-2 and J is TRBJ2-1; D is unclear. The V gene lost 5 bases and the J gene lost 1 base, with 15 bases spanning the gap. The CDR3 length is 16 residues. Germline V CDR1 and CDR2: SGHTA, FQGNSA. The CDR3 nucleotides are TGTGCCAGCAGCACAGATGGGTATAGGTCCTACAATGAGCAGTTCTTC. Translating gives CASSTDGYRSYNEQFF.

The CDR3 DNA reads as TGCGCCAGCAGCTGGGGATCTAAGGAAGCTTTCTTT. Its protein is CASSWGSKEAFF. The rearrangement uses TRBV5-1 and TRBJ1-1; D gene unclear. In germline, CDR1 is SGHRS, CDR2 YFSETQ. The CDR3 loop spans 12 amino acids. V was clipped by 3 bases and J by 8 bases, with 11 bases between them. The variable domain in full, with the rest retrieved from reference TRBV5-1 and TRBJ1-1, is KAGVTQTPRYLIKTRGQQVTLSCSPISGHRSVSWYQQTPGQGLQFLFEYFSETQRNKGNFPGRFSGRQFSNSRSEMNVSTLELGDSALYLCASSWGSKEAFFGQGTRLTVV.

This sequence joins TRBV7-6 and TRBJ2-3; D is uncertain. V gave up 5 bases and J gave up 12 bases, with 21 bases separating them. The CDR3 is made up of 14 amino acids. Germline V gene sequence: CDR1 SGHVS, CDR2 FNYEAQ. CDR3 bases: TGTGCCAGCAGCCCACACCGCCCAGACTCTTCTCAGTATTTT. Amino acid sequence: CASSPHRPDSSQYF.

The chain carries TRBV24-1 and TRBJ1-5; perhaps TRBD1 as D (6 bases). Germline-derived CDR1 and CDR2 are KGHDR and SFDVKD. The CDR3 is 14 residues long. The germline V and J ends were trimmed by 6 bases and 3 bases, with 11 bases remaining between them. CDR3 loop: CATSPGANNQPQHF. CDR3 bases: TGTGCCACCAGTCCAGGGGCGAACAATCAGCCCCAGCATTTT.

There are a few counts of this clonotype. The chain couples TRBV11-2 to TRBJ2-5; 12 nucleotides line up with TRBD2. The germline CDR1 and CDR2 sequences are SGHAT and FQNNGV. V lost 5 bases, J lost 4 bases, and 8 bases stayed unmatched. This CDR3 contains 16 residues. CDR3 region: CASSARLAGARETQYF. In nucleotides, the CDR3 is TGTGCCAGCAGCGCGAGACTAGCGGGAGCCCGAGAGACCCAGTACTTC.

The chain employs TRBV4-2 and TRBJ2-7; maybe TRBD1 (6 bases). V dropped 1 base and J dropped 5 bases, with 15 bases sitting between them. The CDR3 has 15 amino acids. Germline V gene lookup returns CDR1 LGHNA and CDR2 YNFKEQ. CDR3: CASSQARTGSDEQYF. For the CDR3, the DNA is TGTGCCAGCAGCCAAGCACGAACAGGGAGCGACGAGCAGTACTTC.

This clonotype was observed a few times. CDR3 bases: TGTGCCAGCAGCCCGTGGGGGTCCCCTCAAGAGACCCAGTACTTC. It translates to CASSPWGSPQETQYF. The V call is TRBV7-9, the J call TRBJ2-5; D could derive from TRBD1 or TRBD2 (5 bases each). Germline values: CDR1 SEHNR, CDR2 FQNEAQ (reference sequence). V lost 5 bases and J 2 bases, leaving 15 bases between the germline ends. CDR3 length equals 15 residues.

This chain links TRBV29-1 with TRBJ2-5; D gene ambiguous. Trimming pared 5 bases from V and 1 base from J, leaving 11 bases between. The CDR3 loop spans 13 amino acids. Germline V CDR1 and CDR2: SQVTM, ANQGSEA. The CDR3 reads CSVSGRFQETQYF. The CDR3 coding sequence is TGCAGCGTTTCTGGACGGTTCCAAGAGACCCAGTACTTC. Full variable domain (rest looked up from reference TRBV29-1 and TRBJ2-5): SAVISQKPSRDICQRGTSLTIQCQVDSQVTMMFWYRQQPGQSLTLIATANQGSEATYESGFVIDKFPISRPNLTFSTLTVSNMSPEDSSIYLCSVSGRFQETQYFGPGTRLLVL.

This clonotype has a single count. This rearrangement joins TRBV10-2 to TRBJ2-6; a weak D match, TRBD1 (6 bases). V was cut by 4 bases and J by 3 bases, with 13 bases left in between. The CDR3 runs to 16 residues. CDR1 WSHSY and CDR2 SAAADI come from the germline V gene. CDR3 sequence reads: CASSGYRERGANVLTF. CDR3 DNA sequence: TGCGCCAGCAGTGGGTACAGGGAGCGTGGGGCCAACGTCCTGACTTTC.

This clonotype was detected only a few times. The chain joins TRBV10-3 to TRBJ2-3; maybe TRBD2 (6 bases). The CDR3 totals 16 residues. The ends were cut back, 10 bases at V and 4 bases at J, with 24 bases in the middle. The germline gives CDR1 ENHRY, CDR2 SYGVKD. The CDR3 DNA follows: TGTGCCACGAGGGACCTGTGGCGGGACGGGTCAGATACGCAGTATTTT. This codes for CATRDLWRDGSDTQYF.

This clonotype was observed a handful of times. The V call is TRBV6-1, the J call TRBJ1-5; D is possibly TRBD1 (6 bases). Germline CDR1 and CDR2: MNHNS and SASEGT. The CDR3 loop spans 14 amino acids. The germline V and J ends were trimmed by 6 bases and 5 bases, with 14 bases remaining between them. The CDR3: CASRPGTPHQPQHF. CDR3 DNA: TGTGCCAGCAGACCCGGGACACCTCATCAGCCCCAGCATTTT.

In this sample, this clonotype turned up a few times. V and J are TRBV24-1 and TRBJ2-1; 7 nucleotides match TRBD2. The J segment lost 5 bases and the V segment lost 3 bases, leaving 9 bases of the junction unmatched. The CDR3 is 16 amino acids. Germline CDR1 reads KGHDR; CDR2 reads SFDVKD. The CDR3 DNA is TGTGCCACCAGTGATACAGCGGGGAGAATCAACAATGAGCAGTTCTTC. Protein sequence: CATSDTAGRINNEQFF.

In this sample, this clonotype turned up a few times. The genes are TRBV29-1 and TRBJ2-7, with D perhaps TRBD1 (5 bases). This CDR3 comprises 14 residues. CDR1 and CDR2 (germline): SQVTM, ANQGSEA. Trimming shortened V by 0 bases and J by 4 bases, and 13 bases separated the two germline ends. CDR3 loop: CSVEEGGQPYEQYF. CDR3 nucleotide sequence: TGCAGCGTTGAAGAAGGTGGACAACCATACGAGCAGTACTTC.

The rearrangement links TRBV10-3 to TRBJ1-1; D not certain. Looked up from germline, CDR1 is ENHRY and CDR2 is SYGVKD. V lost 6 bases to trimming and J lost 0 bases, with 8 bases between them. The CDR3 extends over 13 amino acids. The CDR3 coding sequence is TGTGCCATCAGGAAAGACATGAACACTGAAGCTTTCTTT. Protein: CAIRKDMNTEAFF.

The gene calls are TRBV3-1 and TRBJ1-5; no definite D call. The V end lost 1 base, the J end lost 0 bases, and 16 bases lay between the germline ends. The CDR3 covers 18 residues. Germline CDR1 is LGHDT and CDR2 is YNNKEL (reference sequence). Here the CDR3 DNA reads TGTGCCAGCAGCCAAGGATTCTCAACAGAAGCTAGCAATCAGCCCCAGCATTTT. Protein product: CASSQGFSTEASNQPQHF.

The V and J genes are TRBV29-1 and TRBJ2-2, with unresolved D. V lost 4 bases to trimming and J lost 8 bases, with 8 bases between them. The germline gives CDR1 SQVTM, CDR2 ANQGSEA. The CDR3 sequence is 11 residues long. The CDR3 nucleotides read TGCAGCGTTGGATCGGTTGGGGAGCTGTTTTTT. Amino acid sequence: CSVGSVGELFF.

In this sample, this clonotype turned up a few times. CDR3 residues: CASSLGQGAFWRDEQFF. As DNA, the CDR3 is TGTGCCAGCAGTTTGGGACAGGGGGCATTCTGGAGGGATGAGCAGTTCTTC. The chain is built from TRBV6-7 and TRBJ2-1; 12 bases match TRBD1. TRBV6-7 is noted as an ORF with a role that remains uncertain. V lost 4 bases to trimming and J lost 8 bases; unmatched junction nucleotides: 12. CDR3 length equals 17 residues.

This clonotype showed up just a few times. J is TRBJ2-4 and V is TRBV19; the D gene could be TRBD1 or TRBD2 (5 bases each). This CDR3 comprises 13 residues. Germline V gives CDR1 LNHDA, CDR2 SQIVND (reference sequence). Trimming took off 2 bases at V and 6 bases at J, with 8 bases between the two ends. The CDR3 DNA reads TGTGCCAGTAGTATATCGAGGGGAAACATTCAGTACTTC. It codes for CASSISRGNIQYF.

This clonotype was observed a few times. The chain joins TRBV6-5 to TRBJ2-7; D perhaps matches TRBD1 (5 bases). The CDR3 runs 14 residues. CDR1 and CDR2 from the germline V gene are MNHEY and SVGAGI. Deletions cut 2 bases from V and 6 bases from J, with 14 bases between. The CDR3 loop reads CASSYPGPPFEQYF. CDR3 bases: TGTGCCAGCAGTTACCCAGGGCCGCCTTTCGAGCAGTACTTC.

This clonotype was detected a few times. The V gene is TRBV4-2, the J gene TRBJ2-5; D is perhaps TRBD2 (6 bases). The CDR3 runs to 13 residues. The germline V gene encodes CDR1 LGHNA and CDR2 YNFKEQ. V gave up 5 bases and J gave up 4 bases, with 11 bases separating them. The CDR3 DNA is TGTGCCAGCAGCAACCGGGACTCAGAGACCCAGTACTTC. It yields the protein CASSNRDSETQYF.

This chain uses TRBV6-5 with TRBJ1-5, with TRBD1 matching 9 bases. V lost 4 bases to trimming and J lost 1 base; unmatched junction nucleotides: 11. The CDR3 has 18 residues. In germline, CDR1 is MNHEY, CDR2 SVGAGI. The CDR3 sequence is CASSLTGTGFESNQPQHF. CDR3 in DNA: TGTGCCAGCAGTTTAACCGGGACAGGGTTTGAGAGCAATCAGCCCCAGCATTTT.

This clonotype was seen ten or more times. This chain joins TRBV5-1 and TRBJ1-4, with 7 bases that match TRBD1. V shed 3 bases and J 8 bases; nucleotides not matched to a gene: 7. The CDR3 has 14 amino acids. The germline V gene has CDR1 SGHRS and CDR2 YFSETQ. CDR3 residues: CASSWDSVEEKLFF. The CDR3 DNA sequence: TGCGCCAGCAGCTGGGACAGTGTCGAAGAAAAACTGTTTTTT.

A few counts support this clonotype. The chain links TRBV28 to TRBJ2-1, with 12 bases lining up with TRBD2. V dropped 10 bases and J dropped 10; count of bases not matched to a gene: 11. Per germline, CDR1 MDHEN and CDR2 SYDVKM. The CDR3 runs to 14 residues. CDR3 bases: TGTGCCACATCTAGCGGGGGGGGATCGGAGGAGCAGTTCTTC. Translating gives CATSSGGGSEEQFF.

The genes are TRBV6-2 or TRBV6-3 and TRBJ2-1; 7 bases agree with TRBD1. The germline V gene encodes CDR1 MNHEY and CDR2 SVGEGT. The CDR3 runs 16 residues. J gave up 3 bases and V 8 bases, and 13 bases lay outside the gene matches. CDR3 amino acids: CASVPHRDRDYNEQFF. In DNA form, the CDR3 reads TGTGCCAGCGTCCCCCACCGGGACAGAGACTACAATGAGCAGTTCTTC.

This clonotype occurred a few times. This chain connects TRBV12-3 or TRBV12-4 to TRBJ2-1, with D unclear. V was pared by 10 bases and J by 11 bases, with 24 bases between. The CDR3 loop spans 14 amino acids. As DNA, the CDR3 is TGTGCCACCGCCGGCCTATCTGGTTCTCGGAAGCAGTTCTTC. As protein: CATAGLSGSRKQFF.

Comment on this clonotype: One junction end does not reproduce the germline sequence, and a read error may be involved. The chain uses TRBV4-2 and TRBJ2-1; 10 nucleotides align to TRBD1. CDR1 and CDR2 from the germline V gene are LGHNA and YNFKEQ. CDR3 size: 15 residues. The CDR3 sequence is CAGSQEGDRGPRRFF. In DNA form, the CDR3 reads TGTGCCGGCAGCCAAGAGGGAGACAGGGGGCCGAGGCGGTTCTTC.

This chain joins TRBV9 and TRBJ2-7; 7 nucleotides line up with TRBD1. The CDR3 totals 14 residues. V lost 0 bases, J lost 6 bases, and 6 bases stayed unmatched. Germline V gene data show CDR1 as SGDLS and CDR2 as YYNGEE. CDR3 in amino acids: CASSVARQGAEQYF. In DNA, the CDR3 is TGTGCCAGCAGCGTAGCGAGACAGGGCGCCGAGCAGTACTTC.

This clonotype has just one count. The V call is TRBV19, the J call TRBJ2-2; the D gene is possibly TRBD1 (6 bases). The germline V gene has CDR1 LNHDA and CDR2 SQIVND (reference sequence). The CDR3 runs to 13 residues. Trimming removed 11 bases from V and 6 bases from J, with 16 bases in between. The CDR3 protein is CASRGRGAGELFF. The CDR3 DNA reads TGTGCCTCTAGGGGCAGGGGAGCCGGGGAGCTGTTTTTT.

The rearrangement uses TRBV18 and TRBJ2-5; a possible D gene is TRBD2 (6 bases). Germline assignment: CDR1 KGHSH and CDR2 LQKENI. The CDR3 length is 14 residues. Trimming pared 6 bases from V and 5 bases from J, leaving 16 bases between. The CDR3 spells CASSPAGTRETQYF. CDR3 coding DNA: TGTGCCAGCTCTCCCGCCGGGACTCGGGAGACCCAGTACTTC.

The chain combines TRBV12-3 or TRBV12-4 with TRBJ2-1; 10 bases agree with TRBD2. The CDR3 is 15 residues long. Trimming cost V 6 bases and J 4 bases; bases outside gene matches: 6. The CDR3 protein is CASRVTSGTYNEQFF. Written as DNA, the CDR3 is TGTGCCAGCAGAGTAACTAGCGGGACGTACAATGAGCAGTTCTTC.